Below are 30 T cell receptor beta chains sequenced from a single sample in a study of cytomegalovirus exposure and HLA in healthy donors. PCR primers comprised 60 Vbeta and 13 Jbeta primers. The protocol was immunoSEQ multiplex PCR, while the TCRdb copy is restricted to in-frame clones and leaves out a portion. The sample gives fewer than 200,000 clones, around 79% of which show up once; more than 0.55% is in the top ten. The source material was PBMCs. The source of these receptors is a woman aged 40 to 50 in good health and CMV-seronegative.

A note on this clone: At one end, the junction sequence differs from germline, possibly due to a read error. The rearrangement joins TRBV2 to TRBJ1-1; the D is unclear. The CDR3 is made up of 13 amino acids. Germline V gene lookup returns CDR1 SNHLY and CDR2 FYNNEI. CDR3 in DNA: TGTGCCAGCGGTGAATTTATGAACACTGAAGCTTTCTTT. Translated, it gives CASGEFMNTEAFF. Combining the CDR3 with reference TRBV2 and TRBJ1-1 gives the whole variable domain EPEVTQTPSHQVTQMGQEVILRCVPISNHLYFYWYRQILGQKVEFLVSFYNNEISEKSEIFDDQFSVERPDGSNFTLKIRSTKLEDSAMYFCASGEFMNTEAFFGQGTRLTVV.

This chain uses TRBV5-5 with TRBJ2-5; 7 positions agree with TRBD1. The CDR3 is 14 amino acids. V shed 1 base, J shed 4 bases, and the junction held 4 bases outside the gene matches. Per germline, CDR1 SGHKS and CDR2 YYEKEE (reference sequence). CDR3 sequence (DNA): TGTGCCAGCAGCTTGCTGGCAGGGGGAGAGACCCAGTACTTC. It encodes CASSLLAGGETQYF.

This chain joins TRBV5-6 and TRBJ1-4, with D possibly being TRBD1 (5 bases). With 2 bases removed from V and 4 bases from J, the gap between germline ends came to 9 bases. Germline CDR1 reads SGHDT; CDR2 reads YYEEEE. This CDR3 contains 14 residues. As DNA, the CDR3 is TGTGCCAGCAGCTTTGCAGGGTTTAATGAAAAACTGTTTTTT. Encoded protein: CASSFAGFNEKLFF.

This chain connects TRBV13 to TRBJ2-1; D is possibly TRBD2 (5 bases). The germline CDR1 and CDR2 sequences are PRHDT and FYEKMQ (reference sequence). The CDR3 consists of 16 residues. Trimming stripped 5 bases from V and 5 bases from J, with 19 bases between. The CDR3 DNA is TGTGCCAGCAGCCAAACTAGACCTGGACCCGACAATGAGCAGTTCTTC. Its protein is CASSQTRPGPDNEQFF.

V gene TRBV5-4 combines with J gene TRBJ2-5; 8 positions match TRBD2. J gave up 2 bases and V 5 bases, and 5 bases lay outside the gene matches. CDR1 is SGHNT and CDR2 is YYREEE in the germline V gene (reference sequence). This CDR3 has 14 residues. CDR3 DNA: TGTGCCAGCAGTTTTGGGACTAGTCAAGAGACCCAGTACTTC. Protein product: CASSFGTSQETQYF.

The chain joins TRBV27 to TRBJ2-1, with D maybe TRBD2 (6 bases). V dropped 8 bases and J dropped 0 bases, with 20 bases sitting between them. This CDR3 comprises 17 residues. The V gene's germline CDR1 is MNHEY and CDR2 SMNVEV (reference sequence). The CDR3 loop is CASGPGWRESSYNEQFF. Here the CDR3 DNA reads TGTGCCAGCGGCCCTGGTTGGCGGGAAAGCTCCTACAATGAGCAGTTCTTC.

The count of this clone is one. The chain carries TRBV15 and TRBJ1-1; no definite D call. CDR3 length: 13 amino acids. Deletions cut 3 bases from V and 0 bases from J, with 5 bases between. The germline V gene has CDR1 LNHNV and CDR2 YYDKDF (reference sequence). The CDR3 protein is CATSSTVNTEAFF. The CDR3 region has the DNA TGTGCCACCAGCAGTACGGTGAACACTGAAGCTTTCTTT.

The chain combines TRBV7-8 with TRBJ2-1; no clear D gene. V was clipped by 5 bases and J by 5 bases, with 16 bases between them. Per the germline V gene, CDR1 is SGHVS and CDR2 is FQNEAQ. The CDR3 is made up of 15 amino acids. As DNA, the CDR3 is TGTGCCAGCAGCCCCCTAGGAACTGTGAACAATGAGCAGTTCTTC. Translated, it gives CASSPLGTVNNEQFF.

The rearrangement joins TRBV11-2 to TRBJ1-4, with TRBD1 matching over 8 bases. Germline CDR1 and CDR2: SGHAT and FQNNGV. With V trimmed by 4 bases and J by 7 bases, 8 bases remained unmatched. The CDR3 contains 15 residues. This CDR3 reads CASSSPQGAFEKLFF. The CDR3 DNA follows: TGTGCCAGCAGCTCACCCCAGGGGGCCTTTGAAAAACTGTTTTTT.

For the CDR3, the DNA is TGCGCCAGCAGCCCGACGGGACTTCCCGGGGAGCTGTTTTTT. It specifies CASSPTGLPGELFF. This chain joins TRBV5-1 and TRBJ2-2; a weak D match, TRBD2 (6 bases). Germline V CDR1 and CDR2: SGHRS, YFSETQ. V was shortened by 4 bases and J by 6 bases, with 13 bases between the two germline ends. The CDR3 spans 14 residues.

The chain employs TRBV6-1 and TRBJ1-5; D perhaps matches TRBD1 (6 bases). V was trimmed by 8 bases and J by 1 base, leaving 15 bases between them. The CDR3 has 15 amino acids. Per the germline V gene, CDR1 is MNHNS and CDR2 is SASEGT. CDR3 loop: CASQQGYGSNQPQHF. In DNA, the CDR3 is TGTGCCAGCCAACAGGGTTATGGGAGCAATCAGCCCCAGCATTTT.

The CDR3 coding sequence is TGCAACGGGAAGGGGGCGGAAGGCTACACCTTC. Protein sequence: CNGKGAEGYTF. This rearrangement joins TRBV29-1 to TRBJ1-2, with TRBD1 matching over 7 bases. The CDR3 covers 11 residues. Germline V gives CDR1 SQVTM, CDR2 ANQGSEA.

The chain links TRBV7-2 to TRBJ2-3; TRBD2 matches 8 bases. The CDR3 is made up of 14 amino acids. V shed 3 bases, J shed 4 bases, and the junction held 3 bases outside the gene matches. Germline CDR1 and CDR2: SGHTA and FQGNSA. CDR3 in DNA: TGTGCCAGCAGCTTTAGCGGGAAGTCAGATACGCAGTATTTT. Translated, it gives CASSFSGKSDTQYF. The variable domain in full, completed from reference TRBV7-2 and TRBJ2-3, reads GAGVSQSPSNKVTEKGKDVELRCDPISGHTALYWYRQSLGQGLEFLIYFQGNSAPDKSGLPSDRFSAERTGGSVSTLTIQRTQQEDSAVYLCASSFSGKSDTQYFGPGTRLTVL.

This clone was seen a few times. This chain uses TRBV7-8 with TRBJ2-3; no definite D call. The CDR3 runs 15 residues. Germline CDR1 is SGHVS and CDR2 is FQNEAQ. The germline V and J ends were trimmed by 1 base and 0 bases, with 8 bases remaining between them. The DNA for the CDR3 is TGTGCCAGCAGCTTAGATATTTTAAGCACAGATACGCAGTATTTT. Translated: CASSLDILSTDTQYF.

This chain uses TRBV18 with TRBJ1-6; D might be TRBD1 (6 bases). Germline CDR1 reads KGHSH; CDR2 reads LQKENI. The V gene lost 2 bases and the J gene lost 9 bases, with 14 bases spanning the gap. The CDR3 totals 15 residues. This CDR3 reads CASSPGRGRGSPLHF. As DNA, the CDR3 is TGTGCCAGCTCACCAGGCAGGGGAAGGGGTTCACCCCTCCACTTT.

The V call is TRBV25-1, the J call TRBJ1-1; D not certain. Trimming took off 7 bases at V and 4 bases at J, with 16 bases between the two ends. The CDR3 covers 14 residues. Germline lookup yields CDR1 MGHDK and CDR2 SYGVNS. DNA for the CDR3: TGTGCCAGCATAGCGGGTTTAGGACGCACTGAAGCTTTCTTT. This codes for CASIAGLGRTEAFF.

The rearrangement uses TRBV7-9 and TRBJ2-1, with TRBD2 as a possible D gene (7 bases). This CDR3 comprises 16 residues. With 6 bases removed from V and 7 bases from J, the gap between germline ends came to 22 bases. The germline CDR1 and CDR2 sequences are SEHNR and FQNEAQ (reference sequence). CDR3 coding DNA: TGTGCCAGCAGTTTGGACTGGCGGGGGCGGGGAAATGAGCAGTTCTTC. Amino acids: CASSLDWRGRGNEQFF.

The V call is TRBV6-5, the J call TRBJ2-3, with D perhaps TRBD2 (5 bases). Per the germline V gene, CDR1 is MNHEY and CDR2 is SVGAGI. This CDR3 is built from 14 residues. V was cut by 6 bases and J by 0 bases, with 10 bases left in between. CDR3 protein: CASSLGGSTDTQYF. Written as DNA, the CDR3 is TGTGCCAGCAGCCTCGGCGGGAGCACAGATACGCAGTATTTT.

This chain uses TRBV6-5 with TRBJ1-1; D may be TRBD1 (5 bases). Germline V gene sequence: CDR1 MNHEY, CDR2 SVGAGI. CDR3 length: 14 residues. Trimming left V 0 bases short and J 3 bases short, with 8 bases between. CDR3 region: CASSYSGAYTEAFF. The CDR3 DNA reads as TGTGCCAGCAGTTACTCAGGGGCGTACACTGAAGCTTTCTTT.

This clone was seen a single time. The V and J genes are TRBV5-4 and TRBJ2-1; D call uncertain. The CDR3 totals 15 residues. Deletions cut 0 bases from V and 3 bases from J, with 10 bases between. Germline-derived CDR1 and CDR2 are SGHNT and YYREEE (reference sequence). The CDR3 region is CASSLDRSLYNEQFF. The DNA for the CDR3 is TGTGCCAGCAGCTTGGACAGAAGCCTCTACAATGAGCAGTTCTTC.

The V gene is TRBV4-1, the J gene TRBJ2-5, with D possibly TRBD1 on 5 matching bases. The germline V gene encodes CDR1 MGHRA and CDR2 YSYEKL. The V and J ends lost 4 bases and 1 base respectively, with 10 bases between them. The CDR3 has 14 amino acids. The CDR3 sequence is CASSLQGFQETQYF. CDR3 nucleotide sequence: TGCGCCAGCAGCCTTCAGGGATTCCAAGAGACCCAGTACTTC.

The chain carries TRBV27 and TRBJ2-1, with 9 bases matching TRBD2. CDR3 length: 15 amino acids. The ends lost 6 bases at V and 10 bases at J; junction bases unmatched: 13. Germline V gene lookup returns CDR1 MNHEY and CDR2 SMNVEV (reference sequence). The CDR3 loop reads CASRPPGLATGEQFF. The CDR3 nucleotides are TGTGCCAGCAGGCCACCGGGACTAGCAACAGGGGAGCAGTTCTTC.

The rearrangement joins TRBV27 to TRBJ1-2; the D gene is possibly TRBD1 (6 bases). Germline-derived CDR1 and CDR2 are MNHEY and SMNVEV (reference sequence). This CDR3 has 16 amino acids. Trimming pared 2 bases from V and 4 bases from J, leaving 17 bases between. The CDR3 region has the DNA TGTGCCAGCAGTTTAATGCAGGGGCCGCGTCTCTATGGCTACACCTTC. Translation: CASSLMQGPRLYGYTF.

This sequence joins TRBV11-2 and TRBJ2-5, with 7 bases fitting TRBD2. Per germline, CDR1 SGHAT and CDR2 FQNNGV. The CDR3 length is 16 residues. Germline trimming cut 1 base from V and 3 bases from J; bases unmatched to any gene: 8. CDR3 nucleotides: TGTGCCAGCAGCTTAGGGGGAGCGGGATTCAAAGAGACCCAGTACTTC. Its protein product is CASSLGGAGFKETQYF.

The chain links TRBV2 to TRBJ2-2; TRBD2 agrees at 7 bases. The CDR3 runs 16 residues. The V and J ends lost 1 base and 6 bases, in that order; junction bases with no gene match: 8. Germline V gene sequence: CDR1 SNHLY, CDR2 FYNNEI. DNA for the CDR3: TGTGCCAGCAGTGAAGTCGGGACTAAAACCTCCGGGGAGCTGTTTTTT. Protein product: CASSEVGTKTSGELFF.

The chain carries TRBV11-3 and TRBJ1-2; TRBD1 agrees at 7 bases. The germline V gene has CDR1 SGHNT and CDR2 YENEEA. The CDR3 is 14 amino acids. The V and J ends lost 2 bases and 8 bases, in that order; junction bases with no gene match: 8. This CDR3 reads CASSLKGTAGGYTF. For the CDR3, the DNA is TGTGCCAGCAGCTTAAAGGGGACAGCCGGCGGCTACACCTTC.

The rearrangement links TRBV23-1 to TRBJ2-1; the D gene is possibly TRBD2 (6 bases). TRBV23-1 is an ORF, and what it does is uncertain. The CDR3 sequence is 19 residues long. V shed 6 bases and J shed 9 bases, with 33 bases lying between them. The CDR3 loop reads CASRNGFRGILPTAGEQFF. CDR3 nucleotide sequence: TGCGCCAGCAGAAATGGTTTTAGAGGGATTCTGCCAACAGCGGGTGAGCAGTTCTTC.

This clone was found a few times. V gene TRBV7-9 combines with J gene TRBJ2-2, with a tentative D call TRBD2 (6 bases). V was pared by 5 bases and J by 3 bases, with 16 bases between. The germline CDR1 and CDR2 sequences are SEHNR and FQNEAQ (reference sequence). This CDR3 region has 16 residues. The DNA for the CDR3 is TGTGCCAGCAGCCCCGTTCGGGGGATGGACACCGGGGAGCTGTTTTTT. Translating it yields CASSPVRGMDTGELFF.

V and J are TRBV9 and TRBJ1-5; 7 bases are a match to TRBD1. CDR3 length equals 14 residues. Trimming removed 2 bases from V and 4 bases from J; junction bases left unmatched: 3. Germline V lookup: CDR1 SGDLS, CDR2 YYNGEE. The CDR3 DNA follows: TGTGCCAGCAGCGTGGGACAGCAGAATCAGCCCCAGCATTTT. This codes for CASSVGQQNQPQHF.

The chain has TRBV7-8 and TRBJ2-5; D uncertain. The end of the DNA is better explained by TRBJ2-7, so the J call may be wrong. Per germline, CDR1 SGHVS and CDR2 FQNEAQ. The CDR3 extends over 12 amino acids. In DNA, the CDR3 is TGTGCCAGCAGCTTGACTGCCTACGAGCAGTACTTC. It translates to CASSLTAYEQYF.